Given below is one T cell receptor beta chain in context. This table comes from immunoSEQ multiplex PCR, and its TCRdb copy is limited to in-frame clones, with some not included. The table includes about 42,000 clones, 75% to 95% detected once. This record comes from a study of T cell changes during pregnancy in multiple sclerosis. Deletions cut 4 bases from V and 2 bases from J, with 10 bases between. Per the germline V gene, CDR1 is SGDLS and CDR2 is YYNGEE. There are 14 residues in the CDR3. The sequencing used CD4+ T cells from peripheral blood mononuclear cells, collected after pregnancy. The J gene is TRBJ2-1, the V gene TRBV9; D is perhaps TRBD1 (5 bases). This TCR was recovered from a female donor in good health, enrolled as a control in a pregnancy study. Here the CDR3 reads CASSPTDTYNEQFF. In DNA form, the CDR3 reads TGTGCCAGCAGCCCCACGGACACCTACAATGAGCAGTTCTTC.